These T cell receptor beta chains were read from a single sample in a study of blood T cell repertoires in COVID-19. Using immunoSEQ multiplex PCR, the repertoire was profiled, and TCRdb retains in-frame clones only, with some absent. The repertoire holds 200,000 to 300,000 clones, with approximately 91% as singletons. Sequencing was performed on peripheral blood. The source is a human donor in a cohort sampled during active COVID-19. Both conserved end residues are part of each CDR3. The order of the fields is clone size, D gene, V gene, J gene, CDR3 DNA, CDR3 protein. A D gene is named only where the DNA matches it firmly. Not every row has a clone size; where given, it reads once, few, many or a size class.

clone_size: once; d_call: NA; v_call: TRBV20-1; j_call: TRBJ2-1; cdr3_nt: TGCAGTGCTAGTTCCCAATCGGAGGTCAGAAATGAGCAGTTCTTC; cdr3_aa: CSASSQSEVRNEQFF
clone_size: NA; d_call: NA; v_call: TRBV30; j_call: TRBJ1-3; cdr3_nt: TGTGCCTGGGCCGGCTCTGGAAACACCATATATTTT; cdr3_aa: CAWAGSGNTIYF
clone_size: NA; d_call: NA; v_call: TRBV6-6; j_call: TRBJ2-7; cdr3_nt: TGTGCCAGCAGTTACTCGATAAGCGGACCGCGTGACTTC; cdr3_aa: CASSYSISGPRDF
clone_size: few; d_call: NA; v_call: TRBV27; j_call: TRBJ1-1; cdr3_nt: TGTGCCAGCAGCCACCGAGAGGGTGAAGCTTTCTTT; cdr3_aa: CASSHREGEAFF
clone_size: NA; d_call: TRBD2; v_call: TRBV6-6; j_call: TRBJ2-7; cdr3_nt: TGTGCCAGCAGTTTGGTCGGGCGGGAGTACGAGCAGTACTTC; cdr3_aa: CASSLVGREYEQYF
clone_size: NA; d_call: NA; v_call: TRBV4-1; j_call: TRBJ1-1; cdr3_nt: TGCGCCAGCAGCCCCCGGGGAAGGTCCTCCAACACTGAAGCTTTCTTT; cdr3_aa: CASSPRGRSSNTEAFF
clone_size: NA; d_call: NA; v_call: TRBV15; j_call: TRBJ2-5; cdr3_nt: TGTGCCACCAGCAGAGGGGAGGGGGGAGAGACCCAGTACTTC; cdr3_aa: CATSRGEGGETQYF
clone_size: NA; d_call: TRBD1; v_call: TRBV5-5; j_call: TRBJ1-6; cdr3_nt: TGTGCCAGCGGGGACAGGGTAGATTCACCCCTCCACTTT; cdr3_aa: CASGDRVDSPLHF
clone_size: NA; d_call: TRBD2; v_call: TRBV25-1; j_call: TRBJ2-1; cdr3_nt: TGTGCCAGCAGTAGCACCCGGTGGCTAGCGGGTCTCAATGAGCAGTTCTTC; cdr3_aa: CASSSTRWLAGLNEQFF
clone_size: once; d_call: NA; v_call: TRBV5-1; j_call: TRBJ1-6; cdr3_nt: TGCGCCAGCAGCTTGGCCGGGGTTCCTAATTCACCCCTCCACTTT; cdr3_aa: CASSLAGVPNSPLHF
clone_size: NA; d_call: TRBD1; v_call: TRBV10-1; j_call: TRBJ1-6; cdr3_nt: TGCGCCAGCAGGGACAGGGAGCTCTCTCGCTCCTATAATTCACCCCTCCACTTT; cdr3_aa: CASRDRELSRSYNSPLHF
clone_size: NA; d_call: NA; v_call: TRBV11-2; j_call: TRBJ2-3; cdr3_nt: TGTGCCAGCAGCTTATTGTCGGGGTGGGCAGATACGCAGTATTTT; cdr3_aa: CASSLLSGWADTQYF
clone_size: NA; d_call: NA; v_call: TRBV29-1; j_call: TRBJ1-3; cdr3_nt: TGCAGCGTTGAAGATCTTCTGTCAGGGGCTGGAAACACCATATATTTT; cdr3_aa: CSVEDLLSGAGNTIYF
clone_size: NA; d_call: TRBD1; v_call: TRBV6-1; j_call: TRBJ2-3; cdr3_nt: TGTGCCAGCAGTGAAGTAAGGGGGCGAAGCACAGATACGCAGTATTTT; cdr3_aa: CASSEVRGRSTDTQYF
clone_size: NA; d_call: NA; v_call: TRBV5-1; j_call: TRBJ1-1; cdr3_nt: TGCGCCAGCAGCTTCTTCCTGAACACTGAAGCTTTCTTT; cdr3_aa: CASSFFLNTEAFF
clone_size: NA; d_call: NA; v_call: TRBV7-3; j_call: TRBJ2-1; cdr3_nt: TGTGCCAGCAGCTCCCTCTCTTCGGGTGAGCAGTTCTTC; cdr3_aa: CASSSLSSGEQFF
clone_size: NA; d_call: NA; v_call: TRBV10-1; j_call: TRBJ1-1; cdr3_nt: TGCGCCAGCAGTGACAGTTCCAGGGCTAAAGGCACTGAAGCTTTCTTT; cdr3_aa: CASSDSSRAKGTEAFF
clone_size: NA; d_call: NA; v_call: TRBV6-1; j_call: TRBJ1-2; cdr3_nt: TGTGCCAGCAGTGAGTCTCCGGACAGAAACTATGGCTACACCTTC; cdr3_aa: CASSESPDRNYGYTF
clone_size: once; d_call: TRBD1; v_call: TRBV4-2; j_call: TRBJ1-3; cdr3_nt: TGTGCCAGCAGCCAACCCGGGACAGGGATTTTTAACTCTGGAAACACCATATATTTT; cdr3_aa: CASSQPGTGIFNSGNTIYF
clone_size: NA; d_call: NA; v_call: TRBV6-5; j_call: TRBJ2-5; cdr3_nt: TGTGCCAGCAGTTACTCCTCAGGGCGCCAGTACTTC; cdr3_aa: CASSYSSGRQYF
clone_size: NA; d_call: TRBD1; v_call: TRBV9; j_call: TRBJ1-2; cdr3_nt: TGTGCCAGCAGCGTAACGGGACAGAACTATGGCTACACCTTC; cdr3_aa: CASSVTGQNYGYTF
clone_size: NA; d_call: TRBD1; v_call: TRBV11-2; j_call: TRBJ1-2; cdr3_nt: TGTGCCAGCAGCTCCACGACAGGGAAGTATGGCTACACCTTC; cdr3_aa: CASSSTTGKYGYTF
clone_size: NA; d_call: NA; v_call: TRBV2; j_call: TRBJ1-1; cdr3_nt: TGTGCCAGCAAAAAGGACTTGGGGTGGGAATTCTCTGAAGCTTTCTTT; cdr3_aa: CASKKDLGWEFSEAFF
clone_size: NA; d_call: TRBD1; v_call: TRBV11-2; j_call: TRBJ1-2; cdr3_nt: TGTGCCAGCAGCTTAGTCCCGGGACAGAACTATGGCTACACCTTC; cdr3_aa: CASSLVPGQNYGYTF
clone_size: NA; d_call: NA; v_call: TRBV9; j_call: TRBJ2-5; cdr3_nt: TGTGCCAGCAGCGTAGATCCAGGTATAGAGACCCAGTACTTC; cdr3_aa: CASSVDPGIETQYF
clone_size: NA; d_call: TRBD2; v_call: TRBV27; j_call: TRBJ2-3; cdr3_nt: TGTGCCAGCAGCCCAGGGCTAGCGGCCTTCACAGATACGCAGTATTTT; cdr3_aa: CASSPGLAAFTDTQYF
clone_size: NA; d_call: TRBD1; v_call: TRBV28; j_call: TRBJ2-7; cdr3_nt: TGTGCCAGCGAAAACAACCGGGACAGGGTGTCCGAGCAGTACTTC; cdr3_aa: CASENNRDRVSEQYF
clone_size: NA; d_call: TRBD1; v_call: TRBV29-1; j_call: TRBJ2-7; cdr3_nt: TGCAGCGTCGCGTCGGGACAGGGGGTTTACGAGCAGTACTTC; cdr3_aa: CSVASGQGVYEQYF
clone_size: once; d_call: NA; v_call: TRBV29-1; j_call: TRBJ2-7; cdr3_nt: TGCAGCGTTATGACTAATTCCATCTACGAGCAGTACTTC; cdr3_aa: CSVMTNSIYEQYF
clone_size: NA; d_call: NA; v_call: TRBV5-4; j_call: TRBJ2-5; cdr3_nt: TGTGCCAGCAGCTCCCGGGTGGGAGATTTGCGGGAGACCCAGTACTTC; cdr3_aa: CASSSRVGDLRETQYF
clone_size: NA; d_call: NA; v_call: TRBV27; j_call: TRBJ1-2; cdr3_nt: TGTGCCAGCAGTTTAACCGGCGAGCCAGGGCCTCCGAATGGCTACACCTTC; cdr3_aa: CASSLTGEPGPPNGYTF
clone_size: once; d_call: NA; v_call: TRBV7-2; j_call: TRBJ2-6; cdr3_nt: TGTGCCAGCAGCTTGGGCCCGGCTGGGGCCAACGTCCTGACTTTC; cdr3_aa: CASSLGPAGANVLTF
clone_size: NA; d_call: NA; v_call: TRBV29-1; j_call: TRBJ2-7; cdr3_nt: TGCAGCGTTGTTTCTGGAGGGAGGCGCTACGAGCAGTACTTC; cdr3_aa: CSVVSGGRRYEQYF
clone_size: NA; d_call: NA; v_call: TRBV28; j_call: TRBJ2-7; cdr3_nt: TGTGCCAGCAGGAGCGGGTTGTCCTACGAGCAGTACTTC; cdr3_aa: CASRSGLSYEQYF
clone_size: NA; d_call: NA; v_call: TRBV5-4; j_call: TRBJ2-7; cdr3_nt: TGTGCCAGCAGCTTGCCCACGGGGGGCAGGGCCCACGAGCAGTACTTC; cdr3_aa: CASSLPTGGRAHEQYF
clone_size: NA; d_call: TRBD2; v_call: TRBV7-3; j_call: TRBJ2-2; cdr3_nt: TGTGCCAGCAGCTTATCCGGGACTAGCGGAACGGCAGAGCTGTTTTTT; cdr3_aa: CASSLSGTSGTAELFF
clone_size: NA; d_call: NA; v_call: TRBV28; j_call: TRBJ1-2; cdr3_nt: TGTGCCAGCAGTTTATTACAGGGACTAAACTATGGCTACACCTTC; cdr3_aa: CASSLLQGLNYGYTF
clone_size: NA; d_call: TRBD1; v_call: TRBV19; j_call: TRBJ2-7; cdr3_nt: TGTGCCAGTAGTGGGGGACAGGGGGTGTACGAGCAGTACTTC; cdr3_aa: CASSGGQGVYEQYF
clone_size: NA; d_call: NA; v_call: TRBV7-2; j_call: TRBJ1-3; cdr3_nt: TGTGCCAGCAGCTCCGCGGGGGGGACGGGAAACACCATATATTTT; cdr3_aa: CASSSAGGTGNTIYF
clone_size: NA; d_call: NA; v_call: TRBV28; j_call: TRBJ1-2; cdr3_nt: TGTGCCAGCAGCCCTCCCGGGGTTGAGGGCTACACCTTC; cdr3_aa: CASSPPGVEGYTF
clone_size: NA; d_call: NA; v_call: TRBV15; j_call: TRBJ2-5; cdr3_nt: TGTGCCACCAGCAGAGATACAGGACAGCAAGAGACCCAGTACTTC; cdr3_aa: CATSRDTGQQETQYF
clone_size: NA; d_call: NA; v_call: TRBV3-1/TRBV3-2; j_call: TRBJ2-6; cdr3_nt: TGTGCCAGCAGCCACAACTACCTCTCTGGGGCCAACGTCCTGACTTTC; cdr3_aa: CASSHNYLSGANVLTF
clone_size: once; d_call: TRBD2; v_call: TRBV2; j_call: TRBJ2-1; cdr3_nt: TGTGCCAGCAGGCTGCGGGAGGGCCGGTACAATGAGCAGTTCTTC; cdr3_aa: CASRLREGRYNEQFF
clone_size: few; d_call: TRBD1; v_call: TRBV4-1; j_call: TRBJ1-1; cdr3_nt: TGCGCCAGCAGCCACCCTGCGACAGGGCCCGAAGCTTTCTTT; cdr3_aa: CASSHPATGPEAFF
clone_size: NA; d_call: TRBD1; v_call: TRBV28; j_call: TRBJ1-6; cdr3_nt: TGTGCCAGCAGTTTTTCCGGACAGGGCGGTTCACCCCTCCACTTT; cdr3_aa: CASSFSGQGGSPLHF
clone_size: NA; d_call: NA; v_call: TRBV30; j_call: TRBJ2-3; cdr3_nt: TGTGCCTGGAGTGGGTTAGCGTGGTACACAGATACGCAGTATTTT; cdr3_aa: CAWSGLAWYTDTQYF
clone_size: NA; d_call: TRBD1; v_call: TRBV28; j_call: TRBJ1-6; cdr3_nt: TGTGCCAGCAGTTTAGCCCGGACAGGGACTAATTCACCCCTCCACTTT; cdr3_aa: CASSLARTGTNSPLHF
clone_size: NA; d_call: TRBD1; v_call: TRBV19; j_call: TRBJ2-5; cdr3_nt: TGTGCCAGTAGGAGAGGGACAGTCTTATCGACTAAAGAGACCCAGTACTTC; cdr3_aa: CASRRGTVLSTKETQYF
clone_size: NA; d_call: NA; v_call: TRBV28; j_call: TRBJ2-7; cdr3_nt: TGTGCCAGCAGTTTATATCGAGGAGAGCAGTACTTC; cdr3_aa: CASSLYRGEQYF
clone_size: NA; d_call: NA; v_call: TRBV3-1/TRBV3-2; j_call: TRBJ2-7; cdr3_nt: TGTGCCAGCAGTCCTCTCCGTTGGAGCTTGGAGCAGTACTTC; cdr3_aa: CASSPLRWSLEQYF
clone_size: NA; d_call: NA; v_call: TRBV20-1; j_call: TRBJ1-2; cdr3_nt: TGCAGTGCTAGTCGGACAGTTAACTATGGCTACACCTTC; cdr3_aa: CSASRTVNYGYTF
clone_size: NA; d_call: NA; v_call: TRBV6-2/TRBV6-3; j_call: TRBJ1-5; cdr3_nt: TGTGCCAGCAGTTATGGGCAGAGCAATCAGCCCCAGCATTTT; cdr3_aa: CASSYGQSNQPQHF
clone_size: NA; d_call: NA; v_call: TRBV9; j_call: TRBJ1-2; cdr3_nt: TGTGCCAGCAGCGTAGAAGCAGGGGCAAACTATGGCTACACCTTC; cdr3_aa: CASSVEAGANYGYTF
clone_size: NA; d_call: NA; v_call: TRBV7-8; j_call: TRBJ1-3; cdr3_nt: TGTGCCAGCAGTCAGACAGGAGTCTCTGGAAACACCATATATTTT; cdr3_aa: CASSQTGVSGNTIYF
clone_size: NA; d_call: NA; v_call: TRBV9; j_call: TRBJ2-7; cdr3_nt: TGTGCCAGCAGCGTCCTGGGGGACACATCCTACGAGCAGTACTTC; cdr3_aa: CASSVLGDTSYEQYF
clone_size: NA; d_call: TRBD2; v_call: TRBV5-1; j_call: TRBJ2-7; cdr3_nt: TGCGCCAGCAGAGAGACTAGCGTCTACGAGCAGTACTTC; cdr3_aa: CASRETSVYEQYF
clone_size: NA; d_call: NA; v_call: TRBV4-1; j_call: TRBJ1-5; cdr3_nt: TGCGCCAGCAGCCAAGATCCTGCGAGGAATCAGCCCCAGCATTTT; cdr3_aa: CASSQDPARNQPQHF
clone_size: once; d_call: NA; v_call: TRBV6-5; j_call: TRBJ2-7; cdr3_nt: TGTGCCAGCAGTTACTCGAAACAGGGCTACGAGCAGTACTTC; cdr3_aa: CASSYSKQGYEQYF